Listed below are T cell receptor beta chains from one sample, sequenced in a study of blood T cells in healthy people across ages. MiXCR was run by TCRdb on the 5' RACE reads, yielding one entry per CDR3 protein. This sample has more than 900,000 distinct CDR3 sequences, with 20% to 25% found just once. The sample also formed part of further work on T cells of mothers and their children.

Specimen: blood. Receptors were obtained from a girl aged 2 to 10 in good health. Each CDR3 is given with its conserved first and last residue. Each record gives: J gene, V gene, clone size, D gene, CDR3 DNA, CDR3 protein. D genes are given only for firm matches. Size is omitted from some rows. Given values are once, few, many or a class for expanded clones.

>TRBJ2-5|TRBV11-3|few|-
TGTGCCAGCAGCTTACCAGCCCGGGAGACCCAGTACTTC
CASSLPARETQYF
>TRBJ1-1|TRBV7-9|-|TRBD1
TGTGCCAGCAGCCCTTTTTACAGGGGTTTGACTGAAGCTTTCTTT
CASSPFYRGLTEAFF
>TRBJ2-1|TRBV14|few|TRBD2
TGTGCCAGCAACCCAGGGCGGGAGTGGTCCTACAATGAGCAGTTCTTC
CASNPGREWSYNEQFF
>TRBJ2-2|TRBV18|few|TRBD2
TGTGCCAGCTCACCAGCCCTAGCGGGAGGACAACCTACCGGGGAGCTGTTTTTT
CASSPALAGGQPTGELFF
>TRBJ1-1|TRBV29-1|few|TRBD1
TGCAGCGCCGCAAAACAGGGGGACACTGAAGCTTTCTTT
CSAAKQGDTEAFF
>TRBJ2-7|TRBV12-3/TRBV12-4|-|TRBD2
TGTGCCAGCTCGTCGGAGCGGGGGTACGAGCAGTACTTC
CASSSERGYEQYF
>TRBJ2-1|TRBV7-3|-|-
TGTGCCAGCAGCTTAACGGGCCTGGACAATTCGATCGGGCAGTTCTTC
CASSLTGLDNSIGQFF
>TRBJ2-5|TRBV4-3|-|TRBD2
TGCGCCAGCAGCCAAGAGGTCGTCGGACTAGCGGGTGGAGAATTAGAGACCCAGTACTTC
CASSQEVVGLAGGELETQYF
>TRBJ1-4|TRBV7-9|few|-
TGTGCCAGCAGCTCCATTCCAACGGCAACTAATGAAAAACTGGTTTTT
CASSSIPTATNEKLVF
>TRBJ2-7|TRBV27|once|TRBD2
TGTGCCAGCAGTTTAAGCCGGGAGGGCCAACACGAGCAGTACTTC
CASSLSREGQHEQYF
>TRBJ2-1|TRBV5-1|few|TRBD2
TGCGCCAGCAGCCCCCGGGGGGGCCCCGGCAATGAGCAGTTCTTC
CASSPRGGPGNEQFF
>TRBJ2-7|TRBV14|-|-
TGTGCCAGCAGCCAAGATGAGGGACTCTGGACCTACGAGCAGTACTTC
CASSQDEGLWTYEQYF
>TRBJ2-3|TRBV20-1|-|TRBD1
TGCAGTGCTACCCCCCGCGGACAGGGGACAGATACGCAGTATTTT
CSATPRGQGTDTQYF
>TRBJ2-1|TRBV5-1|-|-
TGCGCCAGCAGCTTGGCCTCACCCGGCCCGACAGGTCGGCAATACAATGAGCAGTTCTTC
CASSLASPGPTGRQYNEQFF